A single sample is the source of the 25 T cell receptor beta chains below, sequenced in a study of T cells in Graves' hyperthyroidism and ophthalmopathy. Template material for amplifying TCR beta CDR3 regions consisted of RNA transcripts. The study used the HTBI primer set for a first-round RT-PCR of the TCR CDR3. From the multiplex PCR reads, TCRdb called clonotypes with MiXCR, one entry per CDR3 protein. The table shows roughly 350,000 distinct CDR3 sequences, with approximately 13% occurring only once. Specimen: blood. Receptors originate from a young woman with Graves' hyperthyroidism.

This clonotype was seen repeatedly, ten times or more. The chain recombines TRBV5-5 with TRBJ2-7, with D possibly TRBD2 on 6 matching bases. Germline assignment: CDR1 SGHKS and CDR2 YYEKEE (reference sequence). V dropped 4 bases and J dropped 4 bases, with 15 bases sitting between them. The CDR3 runs to 14 residues. CDR3: CASSRTIQTYEQYF. The CDR3 DNA follows: TGTGCCAGCAGCAGGACTATACAGACGTACGAGCAGTACTTC.

This clonotype was seen at least ten times. V usage is TRBV12-3 or TRBV12-4 and J usage is TRBJ1-3; a weak D match, TRBD1 (6 bases). V was cut by 3 bases and J by 5 bases, with 14 bases left in between. The CDR3 covers 15 residues. DNA of the CDR3: TGTGCCAGCAGTTTGGCAGGGGACCGAAGAAACACCATATATTTT. Protein product: CASSLAGDRRNTIYF.

This chain links TRBV18 with TRBJ2-5; 8 nucleotides match TRBD1. The CDR3 length is 16 residues. Germline lookup yields CDR1 KGHSH and CDR2 LQKENI. Trimming took 3 bases from V and 2 from J; bases not matched to a gene: 8. Written as DNA, the CDR3 is TGTGCCAGCTCACCGGGTGGGACAGGCCTACAAGAGACCCAGTACTTC. This translates into CASSPGGTGLQETQYF. Full variable domain (outside the CDR3, taken from reference TRBV18 and TRBJ2-5): NAGVMQNPRHLVRRRGQEARLRCSPMKGHSHVYWYRQLPEEGLKFMVYLQKENIIDESGMPKERFSAEFPKEGPSILRIQQVVRGDSAAYFCASSPGGTGLQETQYFGPGTRLLVL.

In this sample, this clonotype turned up a few times. The J gene is TRBJ1-4, the V gene TRBV20-1; D is ambiguous. The germline V and J ends were trimmed by 6 bases and 4 bases, with 12 bases remaining between them. Germline CDR1 and CDR2: DFQATT and SNEGSKA (reference sequence). The CDR3 sequence is 13 residues long. As DNA, the CDR3 is TGCAGTGCAGTCGGGCCACTTAATGAAAAACTGTTTTTT. It is translated as CSAVGPLNEKLFF.

A few counts support this clonotype. The chain recombines TRBV28 with TRBJ1-4; 8 bases agree with TRBD1. With V trimmed by 4 bases and J by 6 bases, 1 base remained unmatched. The germline CDR1 and CDR2 sequences are MDHEN and SYDVKM. The CDR3 is 13 residues long. The CDR3 loop is CASSYRGDEKLFF. DNA for the CDR3: TGTGCCAGCAGTTACAGGGGGGATGAAAAACTGTTTTTT.

This clonotype was observed a handful of times. A read error may produce the germline difference seen at one junction end. The chain is built from TRBV5-1 and TRBJ2-1; D remains unclear. The CDR3 has 14 amino acids. Germline assignment: CDR1 SGHRS and CDR2 YFSETQ. In DNA, the CDR3 is TGTGCCAGCAGCGTAGATTTACGGTCCCATGAGCAGTTCTTC. The encoded protein is CASSVDLRSHEQFF.

This clonotype turned up a few times. V and J are TRBV7-8 and TRBJ2-7; maybe TRBD1 (5 bases). The CDR3 is 14 amino acids. From germline, CDR1 is SGHVS and CDR2 FQNEAQ. V lost 5 bases and J 3 bases, leaving 14 bases between the germline ends. The CDR3 spells CASSRRGQIYEQYF. For the CDR3, the DNA is TGTGCCAGCAGCCGACGAGGACAAATCTACGAGCAGTACTTC.

This clonotype occurred many times. The V call is TRBV2, the J call TRBJ1-5, with a tentative D call TRBD1 (5 bases). Trimming took off 6 bases at V and 6 bases at J, with 18 bases between the two ends. The CDR3 has 15 amino acids. The germline gives CDR1 SNHLY, CDR2 FYNNEI. As DNA, the CDR3 is TGTGCCAGCAGCGCCGGGGGGGGTGGGAGTCAGCCCCAGCATTTT. It codes for CASSAGGGGSQPQHF.

This clonotype was observed at least ten times. The chain is built from TRBV6-2 or TRBV6-3 and TRBJ1-1; 7 nucleotides match TRBD1. The germline CDR1 and CDR2 sequences are MNHEY and SVGEGT. The CDR3 runs to 13 residues. The V gene end was trimmed by 8 bases and the J gene end by 4 bases; junction bases not matched to a gene: 7. This chain's CDR3 is CASRDSGGTEAFF. The DNA for the CDR3 is TGTGCCAGCCGAGACTCAGGGGGCACTGAAGCTTTCTTT.

This clonotype occurred a few times. V is TRBV6-1 and J is TRBJ2-3; D is uncertain. In germline, CDR1 is MNHNS, CDR2 SASEGT. Trimming pared 5 bases from V and 7 bases from J, leaving 10 bases between. CDR3 length: 12 residues. Written as DNA, the CDR3 is TGTGCCAGCAGTAAAGACCGGTATACGCAGTATTTT. Translation: CASSKDRYTQYF.

This clonotype was counted many times. The V and J genes are TRBV7-3 and TRBJ2-1; TRBD1 or TRBD2 may be the D gene (5 bases each). This CDR3 is built from 13 residues. V lost 4 bases to trimming and J lost 6 bases, with 10 bases between them. CDR1 SGHTA and CDR2 FQGTGA come from the germline V gene. The CDR3 region is CASSSLRGNEQFF. DNA of the CDR3: TGTGCCAGCAGCTCTTTGAGGGGCAATGAGCAGTTCTTC. Drawing the rest from reference TRBV7-3 and TRBJ2-1, the complete variable domain is GAGVSQTPSNKVTEKGKYVELRCDPISGHTALYWYRQSLGQGPEFLIYFQGTGAADDSGLPNDRFFAVRPEGSVSTLKIQRTERGDSAVYLCASSSLRGNEQFFGPGTRLTVL.

The V call is TRBV7-9, the J call TRBJ2-1, with 7 bases identical to TRBD2. The CDR3 spans 15 residues. V gave up 6 bases and J gave up 4 bases; unmatched junction bases: 9. Germline V gene data show CDR1 as SEHNR and CDR2 as FQNEAQ (reference sequence). In nucleotides, the CDR3 is TGTGCCAGCAGAGCAGCTAGCGGCAGATACAATGAGCAGTTCTTC. This translates into CASRAASGRYNEQFF.

The rearrangement joins TRBV13 to TRBJ2-7; 7 nucleotides match TRBD1. Germline loops: CDR1 PRHDT, CDR2 FYEKMQ (reference sequence). V trimming: 5 bases; J trimming: 2 bases; junction bases outside the gene matches: 9. The CDR3 has 15 amino acids. CDR3 sequence: CASSPQGDNTYEQYF. The CDR3 DNA reads TGTGCCAGCAGCCCTCAGGGGGACAACACCTACGAGCAGTACTTC.

This clonotype was found many times. This rearrangement joins TRBV7-3 to TRBJ2-7; TRBD2 is a possible D gene (7 bases). This CDR3 spans 13 amino acids. Germline V gives CDR1 SGHTA, CDR2 FQGTGA. V gave up 5 bases and J gave up 6 bases, with 14 bases separating them. The DNA for the CDR3 is TGTGCCAGCAGCGCGGGGGCAGAATCCGAGCAGTACTTC. It translates to CASSAGAESEQYF.

The chain uses TRBV13 and TRBJ1-2; D might be TRBD1 (5 bases). The CDR3 has 13 residues. Trimming pared 5 bases from V and 4 bases from J, leaving 11 bases between. The germline CDR1 and CDR2 sequences are PRHDT and FYEKMQ (reference sequence). In DNA form, the CDR3 reads TGTGCCAGCAGCGCGGGGCCCAGCTATGGCTACACCTTC. Its translation: CASSAGPSYGYTF. Full variable domain (outside the CDR3, taken from reference TRBV13 and TRBJ1-2): AAGVIQSPRHLIKEKRETATLKCYPIPRHDTVYWYQQGPGQDPQFLISFYEKMQSDKGSIPDRFSAQQFSDYHSELNMSSLELGDSALYFCASSAGPSYGYTFGSGTRLTVV.

At least ten counts were recorded for this clonotype. The chain links TRBV20-1 to TRBJ2-7; D is undetermined. Germline V lookup: CDR1 DFQATT, CDR2 SNEGSKA (reference sequence). The CDR3 length is 14 residues. With 1 base removed from V and 2 bases from J, the gap between germline ends came to 12 bases. The CDR3 spells CSARVPGATYEQYF. For the CDR3, the DNA is TGCAGTGCTAGAGTCCCTGGAGCTACCTACGAGCAGTACTTC.

This clonotype was counted ten times or more. V gene TRBV5-5 combines with J gene TRBJ1-1; D is unresolved. The V end lost 4 bases, the J end lost 4 bases, and 17 bases lay between the germline ends. CDR1 is SGHKS and CDR2 is YYEKEE in the germline V gene (reference sequence). The CDR3 is 15 amino acids. The CDR3 region is CASSPSPRIGTEAFF. The CDR3 DNA is TGTGCCAGCAGCCCCTCACCCCGAATCGGCACTGAAGCTTTCTTT.

This clonotype was picked up a small number of times. CDR3 region: CASSQAVGADTQYF. DNA for the CDR3: TGCGCCAGCAGCCAAGCCGTCGGGGCAGATACGCAGTATTTT. This chain connects TRBV4-1 to TRBJ2-3; tentatively, D is TRBD2 (5 bases). CDR1 and CDR2 from the germline V gene are MGHRA and YSYEKL. The V and J ends lost 1 base and 4 bases respectively, with 9 bases between them. The CDR3 has 14 amino acids.

This clonotype was found many times. V and J are TRBV11-2 and TRBJ2-5, with D perhaps assigned TRBD1 or TRBD2 (6 bases each). Trimming cost V 2 bases and J 7 bases, with 20 bases left between them. Germline values: CDR1 SGHAT, CDR2 FQNNGV. The CDR3 is 16 amino acids. CDR3 residues: CASSLWGARQATTQYF. The CDR3, as DNA: TGTGCCAGCAGCTTATGGGGGGCGAGACAGGCGACGACCCAGTACTTC.

This clonotype was detected ten times or more. The chain combines TRBV20-1 with TRBJ2-4; D tentatively reads TRBD1 or TRBD2 (5 bases each). The CDR3 sequence is 14 residues long. The V gene's germline CDR1 is DFQATT and CDR2 SNEGSKA (reference sequence). The V and J ends lost 6 bases and 0 bases respectively, with 12 bases between them. CDR3 bases: TGCAGTGCCTGGGACGGACTAGCCAAAAACATTCAGTACTTC. It codes for CSAWDGLAKNIQYF.

This clonotype was picked up a small number of times. The chain employs TRBV5-1 and TRBJ2-1; D is possibly TRBD2 (6 bases). Germline loops: CDR1 SGHRS, CDR2 YFSETQ. V lost 0 bases, J lost 6 bases, and 7 bases lay in between. This CDR3 region has 13 residues. Here the CDR3 DNA reads TGCGCCAGCAGCTTGGGGGACTTCAATGAGCAGTTCTTC. Its translation: CASSLGDFNEQFF.

With respect to this clonotype: A read error may be the cause here, since a much bigger clone is one base away. The CDR3 ends on some other residue instead of the conserved phenylalanine or tryptophan, so this is likely a read error. V gene TRBV28 combines with J gene TRBJ1-4; D ambiguous. CDR3 length: 15 amino acids. The germline V and J ends were trimmed by 5 bases and 0 bases, with 10 bases remaining between them. Germline values: CDR1 MDHEN, CDR2 SYDVKM. The CDR3 loop is CASSLPHATNEKLFL. The CDR3 nucleotides are TGTGCCAGCAGTCTCCCCCATGCAACTAATGAAAAACTGTTTCTT.

The chain couples TRBV10-2 to TRBJ1-1, with D possibly TRBD1 on 6 matching bases. The CDR3 loop spans 12 amino acids. With 11 bases removed from V and 2 bases from J, the gap between germline ends came to 12 bases. Germline V gives CDR1 WSHSY, CDR2 SAAADI. CDR3 region: CAVLQGNTEAFF. The DNA of the CDR3 is TGCGCCGTCTTACAGGGTAACACTGAAGCTTTCTTT.

At least ten counts were recorded for this clonotype. The chain combines TRBV6-1 with TRBJ2-3; 11 nucleotides line up with TRBD2. The CDR3 extends over 14 amino acids. After removal of 6 bases from V and 9 bases from J, the junction contained 8 bases not matched to a gene. Per the germline V gene, CDR1 is MNHNS and CDR2 is SASEGT. The CDR3 DNA is TGTGCCAGCAGACCGGGACTAGCGGCGGCAACGCAGTATTTT. Translation gives CASRPGLAAATQYF.

In its sample, this clonotype was seen many times. J is TRBJ2-7 and V is TRBV13, with 9 bases that match TRBD2. Looked up from germline, CDR1 is PRHDT and CDR2 is FYEKMQ (reference sequence). CDR3 length equals 16 residues. Trimming cost V 5 bases and J 4 bases; bases outside gene matches: 12. The CDR3 DNA reads as TGTGCCAGCAGCATGCAAGCGGGAGGCCTAACTTACGAGCAGTACTTC. This encodes CASSMQAGGLTYEQYF.